The 20 T cell receptor beta chains presented below share a single source sample, sequenced in a study of monozygotic twins with inflammatory bowel disease (dated by TCRdb to about 2019). Receptor libraries were prepared by 5' RACE. Instrument on record: Illumina HiSeq 2500. After TCRdb reprocessed the reads, each CDR3 protein sequence was kept as one row, without DNA. This sample's table has entries for approximately 420,000 distinct CDR3 sequences. The ten largest make up around 2.3% of the sample. The sequencing input was blood. These receptor sequences come from a human donor with ulcerative colitis or Crohn's disease, or a healthy co-twin of an affected twin (not recorded which).

The chain uses TRBV7-2 and TRBJ2-7; TCRdb's assignment of TRBD1 cannot be checked, as there is no DNA. The V gene's germline CDR1 is SGHTA and CDR2 FQGNSA. The CDR3 loop spans 13 amino acids. CDR3 in amino acids: CASSNGGVYEQYF.

This chain connects TRBV7-2 to TRBJ1-3. The CDR3 length is 14 residues. Germline V lookup: CDR1 SGHTA, CDR2 FQGNSA. CDR3 region: CASSIESSGNTIYF.

This chain connects TRBV20-1 to TRBJ2-5; TCRdb calls TRBD1, which cannot be checked without DNA. The CDR3 covers 14 residues. CDR1 DFQATT and CDR2 SNEGSKA come from the germline V gene (reference sequence). The CDR3 reads CSASRTERQETQYF.

CDR3 region: CASRRSGRPYEQYF. The chain joins TRBV28 to TRBJ2-7; TCRdb lists TRBD2, though no DNA is available to test this call. The germline CDR1 and CDR2 sequences are MDHEN and SYDVKM. The CDR3 contains 14 residues.

The V call is TRBV27, the J call TRBJ2-7; checking the TCRdb D call of TRBD1 is not possible without DNA. CDR1 is MNHEY and CDR2 is SMNVEV in the germline V gene (reference sequence). The CDR3 is 13 residues long. Here the CDR3 reads CASSYILLGQWHF.

The genes are TRBV4-3 and TRBJ2-1; TCRdb calls TRBD2, which cannot be checked without DNA. The CDR3 covers 16 residues. The germline gives CDR1 LGHNA, CDR2 YSLEER. The CDR3 here is CASSQDWTSGGREQFF.

The chain joins TRBV20-1 to TRBJ2-5; the D gene TCRdb calls, TRBD1, cannot be checked with no DNA. The germline V gene has CDR1 DFQATT and CDR2 SNEGSKA (reference sequence). The CDR3 consists of 15 residues. The CDR3 is CSARGPGQRQETQYF.

This chain uses TRBV2 with TRBJ2-5. The CDR3 is 12 amino acids. Germline CDR1 reads SNHLY; CDR2 reads FYNNEI. The CDR3: CASRTDQETQYF.

The chain couples TRBV28 to TRBJ2-3; there is no DNA to check the TCRdb D call of TRBD2. The CDR3 sequence is 15 residues long. Germline V gene sequence: CDR1 MDHEN, CDR2 SYDVKM. CDR3 residues: CASSGRAGETDTQYF.

V gene TRBV24-1 combines with J gene TRBJ1-3. This CDR3 spans 15 amino acids. The germline V gene encodes CDR1 KGHDR and CDR2 SFDVKD. CDR3 amino acids: CATSDSRDSGNTIYF.

The CDR3 sequence is CASSTGPGGEQYF. The rearrangement uses TRBV9 and TRBJ2-7; without DNA, the TCRdb call of TRBD1 cannot be checked. The CDR3 has 13 amino acids. Germline lookup yields CDR1 SGDLS and CDR2 YYNGEE.

This chain connects TRBV15 to TRBJ2-5. CDR1 is LNHNV, CDR2 YYDKDF, per germline (reference sequence). This CDR3 is 15 amino acids long. The CDR3 is CVTSRARTELETQYF.

The J gene is TRBJ2-3, the V gene TRBV10-3. The germline CDR1 and CDR2 sequences are ENHRY and SYGVKD. The CDR3 consists of 12 residues. The CDR3 is CAISDGANTQYF.

The rearrangement links TRBV5-1 to TRBJ2-7; TCRdb proposes TRBD2, but this gene call is untestable without DNA. Germline V gene sequence: CDR1 SGHRS, CDR2 YFSETQ. The CDR3 covers 14 residues. CDR3 region: CASQTSGGAYEQYF.

The chain is built from TRBV28 and TRBJ2-7; checking the TCRdb D call of TRBD2 is not possible without DNA. CDR1 is MDHEN and CDR2 is SYDVKM in the germline V gene. This CDR3 contains 14 residues. CDR3 sequence reads: CASTNSGSSYEQYF.

The V call is TRBV12-3 or TRBV12-4, the J call TRBJ1-3; the TCRdb D gene call, TRBD1, has no DNA to confirm it. The CDR3 consists of 15 residues. The CDR3 protein is CASSYGQGGGNTIYF.

The CDR3 loop is CASSSGTGVNTEAFF. The chain is built from TRBV27 and TRBJ1-1; lacking DNA, the TRBD1 call made by TCRdb goes unchecked. The CDR3 consists of 15 residues. CDR1 is MNHEY and CDR2 is SMNVEV in the germline V gene (reference sequence).

The chain is built from TRBV21-1 and TRBJ2-5. TRBV21-1 is shown as a pseudogene. This CDR3 has 16 residues. This CDR3 reads CASSKGDIITRETQYF.

This chain connects TRBV2 to TRBJ2-1. Germline CDR1 and CDR2: SNHLY and FYNNEI. There are 15 residues in the CDR3. The chain's CDR3 is CASRLDWTSYNEQFF.

Here the CDR3 reads CASSLRQGSLEAFF. The genes are TRBV5-1 and TRBJ1-1; there is no DNA to check the TCRdb D call of TRBD1. This CDR3 has 14 residues. From germline, CDR1 is SGHRS and CDR2 YFSETQ.